These 29 T cell receptor beta chains share one sample of origin, sequenced in a study of T cell responses to AZD1222 COVID-19 vaccine. Sequencing was performed with immunoSEQ multiplex PCR; in TCRdb, only in-frame clones are kept and a portion is missing. The data show around 58,000 clones, with roughly 90% seen just once and 13% to 15% held by the top ten. The sequenced sample was peripheral blood, obtained 28 days after the second AZD1222 dose. The receptor set was obtained from an adult who received the AZD1222 COVID-19 vaccine.

The V and J genes are TRBV29-1 and TRBJ2-7, with 10 bases fitting TRBD2. V lost 5 bases and J lost 6; bases outside the gene matches: 13. The CDR3 is 15 residues long. The germline CDR1 and CDR2 sequences are SQVTM and ANQGSEA. CDR3 residues: CSVRTSGRILGEQYF. CDR3 nucleotides: TGCAGCGTTCGGACTAGCGGACGTATTCTCGGCGAGCAGTACTTC.

The chain uses TRBV19 and TRBJ2-1; D ambiguous. The length of the CDR3 is 16 residues. V dropped 7 bases and J dropped 0 bases, with 16 bases sitting between them. Germline CDR1 is LNHDA and CDR2 is SQIVND (reference sequence). The CDR3 bases are TGTGCCAGTACTCCTCGGACCGTCCGCTCCTACAATGAGCAGTTCTTC. This gives the protein CASTPRTVRSYNEQFF.

By proportion, this clone is medium-sized. The rearrangement joins TRBV7-6 to TRBJ2-7; 10 bases fit TRBD2. The CDR3 totals 16 residues. V lost 1 base and J lost 3; bases outside the gene matches: 6. In germline, CDR1 is SGHVS, CDR2 FNYEAQ. The CDR3 region has the DNA TGTGCCAGCAGCTTAGAGGGACTAGCGACCGTCTACGAGCAGTACTTC. This translates into CASSLEGLATVYEQYF.

This chain connects TRBV5-5 to TRBJ1-2; D call uncertain. Germline-derived CDR1 and CDR2 are SGHKS and YYEKEE (reference sequence). This CDR3 contains 18 residues. With 0 bases removed from V and 5 bases from J, the gap between germline ends came to 23 bases. Written as DNA, the CDR3 is TGTGCCAGCAGCTTGGGCCCCCAGACCTTCGGGTCCCCTTATGGCTACACCTTC. Translating gives CASSLGPQTFGSPYGYTF.

This clone was recorded once. The rearrangement joins TRBV7-3 to TRBJ2-3, with 7 bases identical to TRBD2. V lost 4 bases and J lost 6; bases outside the gene matches: 10. Germline values: CDR1 SGHTA, CDR2 FQGTGA. The CDR3 is 15 amino acids. CDR3 region: CASSSSGAPPDTQYF. The CDR3 DNA follows: TGTGCCAGCAGCTCCAGCGGGGCCCCTCCCGATACGCAGTATTTT. The variable domain in full, with the rest retrieved from reference TRBV7-3 and TRBJ2-3, is GAGVSQTPSNKVTEKGKYVELRCDPISGHTALYWYRQSLGQGPEFLIYFQGTGAADDSGLPNDRFFAVRPEGSVSTLKIQRTERGDSAVYLCASSSSGAPPDTQYFGPGTRLTVL.

This clone has more than one count but fewer than ten. V is TRBV2 and J is TRBJ2-7; TRBD1 matches 9 bases. The germline V gene has CDR1 SNHLY and CDR2 FYNNEI. The V gene end was trimmed by 3 bases and the J gene end by 2 bases; junction bases not matched to a gene: 2. The length of the CDR3 is 14 residues. The CDR3 DNA is TGTGCCAGCAGTGAGGGGACAGGGCCCTACGAGCAGTACTTC. Residues: CASSEGTGPYEQYF.

CDR3 region: CASSLTPGVANEQFF. Written as DNA, the CDR3 is TGTGCCAGCAGCTTAACCCCCGGGGTTGCCAATGAGCAGTTCTTC. V usage is TRBV7-3 and J usage is TRBJ2-1, with a tentative D call TRBD2 (5 bases). V was shortened by 0 bases and J by 6 bases, with 12 bases between the two germline ends. Germline V lookup: CDR1 SGHTA, CDR2 FQGTGA. The CDR3 spans 15 residues.

The chain joins TRBV25-1 to TRBJ2-1, with D possibly matching TRBD2 (5 bases). Germline CDR1 reads MGHDK; CDR2 reads SYGVNS. The CDR3 loop spans 15 amino acids. V lost 2 bases to trimming and J lost 5 bases, with 13 bases between them. CDR3 amino acids: CASSEVGSSHNEQFF. The CDR3 coding sequence is TGTGCCAGCAGTGAAGTAGGGAGTTCCCACAATGAGCAGTTCTTC.

The genes are TRBV7-8 and TRBJ2-1; perhaps TRBD1 as D (6 bases). Germline CDR1 is SGHVS and CDR2 is FQNEAQ. Trimming pared 10 bases from V and 7 bases from J, leaving 14 bases between. The CDR3 runs to 12 residues. CDR3 residues: CAIRGGVNEQFF. DNA for the CDR3: TGTGCCATCAGAGGGGGAGTGAATGAGCAGTTCTTC.

The chain is built from TRBV19 and TRBJ1-1, with D tentatively TRBD1 (6 bases). This CDR3 is built from 16 residues. Trimming shortened V by 3 bases and J by 6 bases, and 20 bases separated the two germline ends. Germline CDR1 reads LNHDA; CDR2 reads SQIVND (reference sequence). CDR3 bases: TGTGCCAGTAGTATGGGGCACCACAGGGTGGCGGCTGAAGCTTTCTTT. It codes for CASSMGHHRVAAEAFF.

V is TRBV7-2 and J is TRBJ2-2; 10 bases fit TRBD2. Germline-derived CDR1 and CDR2 are SGHTA and FQGNSA. V was clipped by 5 bases and J by 0 bases; unmatched bases: 6. This CDR3 region has 17 residues. CDR3 sequence: CASSRGGTSANTGELFF. CDR3 bases: TGTGCCAGCAGCAGAGGGGGGACTAGCGCGAACACCGGGGAGCTGTTTTTT.

This chain uses TRBV5-1 with TRBJ2-6; TRBD1 agrees at 7 bases. Germline V gene sequence: CDR1 SGHRS, CDR2 YFSETQ. V was pared by 0 bases and J by 4 bases, with 4 bases of the junction left unmatched. CDR3 length equals 16 residues. The CDR3 is CASSLEQGIGANVLTF. Written as DNA, the CDR3 is TGCGCCAGCAGCTTGGAACAGGGGATAGGGGCCAACGTCCTGACTTTC.

The chain links TRBV14 to TRBJ1-4, with 11 bases fitting TRBD1. Trimming took 6 bases from V and 8 from J; bases not matched to a gene: 8. This CDR3 has 15 amino acids. Looked up from germline, CDR1 is SGHDN and CDR2 is FVKESK. CDR3 nucleotide sequence: TGTGCCAGCAGTTATCGGACAGGGGGCAGGGAAAAACTGTTTTTT. This gives the protein CASSYRTGGREKLFF.

The V and J genes are TRBV18 and TRBJ2-7, with a possible D match to TRBD1 (6 bases). The CDR3 is 16 residues long. V was cut by 2 bases and J by 2 bases, with 16 bases left in between. CDR1 is KGHSH and CDR2 is LQKENI in the germline V gene. In nucleotides, the CDR3 is TGTGCCAGCTCACCAGGGACCCCCACAGGGCCCTACGAGCAGTACTTC. Its translation is CASSPGTPTGPYEQYF.

The chain is built from TRBV11-3 and TRBJ2-1, with 10 positions matching TRBD2. V was clipped by 5 bases and J by 5 bases; unmatched bases: 15. The CDR3 totals 18 residues. Germline V gene data show CDR1 as SGHNT and CDR2 as YENEEA. The DNA of the CDR3 is TGTGCCAGCAGCCCTCTGTGTAGCGGGAGGACCGAGAACAATGAGCAGTTCTTC. Translating it yields CASSPLCSGRTENNEQFF. Complete variable domain (other parts from reference TRBV11-3 and TRBJ2-1): EAGVVQSPRYKIIEKKQPVAFWCNPISGHNTLYWYLQNLGQGPELLIRYENEEAVDDSQLPKDRFSAERLKGVDSTLKIQPAELGDSAVYLCASSPLCSGRTENNEQFFGPGTRLTVL.

The rearrangement links TRBV3-1 (or the pseudogene TRBV3-2) to TRBJ1-2, with 9 positions matching TRBD1. V lost 1 base to trimming and J lost 7 bases; unmatched junction nucleotides: 4. CDR3 length: 14 residues. CDR1 and CDR2 from the germline V gene are LGHDT and YNNKEL (reference sequence). The CDR3 region is CASSQGTGVAGYTF. The CDR3 DNA reads as TGTGCCAGCAGCCAAGGGACAGGGGTGGCTGGCTACACCTTC.

By share, this clone counts as medium-sized. The V call is TRBV2, the J call TRBJ2-7; 7 nucleotides align to TRBD2. This CDR3 contains 11 residues. Germline V gene sequence: CDR1 SNHLY, CDR2 FYNNEI. Trimming at V came to 8 bases and at J to 6 bases, leaving 4 bases not matched to a gene. This chain's CDR3 is CASGRAVEQYF. DNA for the CDR3: TGTGCCAGCGGGAGGGCCGTCGAGCAGTACTTC.

The V call is TRBV24-1, the J call TRBJ1-5; perhaps TRBD1 as D (5 bases). This CDR3 has 14 amino acids. V was shortened by 4 bases and J by 3 bases, with 9 bases between the two germline ends. CDR1 is KGHDR and CDR2 is SFDVKD in the germline V gene. The CDR3 reads CATSDPGPNQPQHF. The CDR3 nucleotides are TGTGCCACCAGTGACCCGGGACCCAATCAGCCCCAGCATTTT.

The rearrangement links TRBV6-5 to TRBJ1-1; 11 nucleotides agree with TRBD1. The trim removed 5 bases at V and 6 bases at J, leaving 8 bases unmatched. The CDR3 is made up of 15 amino acids. Germline-derived CDR1 and CDR2 are MNHEY and SVGAGI. CDR3 nucleotides: TGTGCCAGCAGTCCGAGGACAGGGGGCTATGCTGAAGCTTTCTTT. Translation gives CASSPRTGGYAEAFF.

This clone has only a few counts. The chain couples TRBV19 to TRBJ2-7; 10 bases fit TRBD2. Looked up from germline, CDR1 is LNHDA and CDR2 is SQIVND (reference sequence). V trimming: 3 bases; J trimming: 5 bases; junction bases outside the gene matches: 10. The CDR3 spans 16 residues. The CDR3 sequence: CASSIGASGRGDEQYF. The CDR3 DNA is TGTGCCAGTAGTATCGGAGCTAGCGGGAGAGGGGACGAGCAGTACTTC.

This chain connects TRBV27 to TRBJ2-5, with D possibly being TRBD2 (5 bases). The CDR3 sequence is 14 residues long. The germline V gene encodes CDR1 MNHEY and CDR2 SMNVEV (reference sequence). V gave up 5 bases and J gave up 2 bases, with 12 bases separating them. The CDR3 region is CASSPGLIQETQYF. CDR3 bases: TGTGCCAGCAGTCCCGGACTCATTCAAGAGACCCAGTACTTC.

This clone was observed a few times. This chain links TRBV6-2 or TRBV6-3 with TRBJ2-7; D uncertain. The CDR3 is 15 residues long. The germline V gene encodes CDR1 MNHEY and CDR2 SVGEGT. Trimming stripped 0 bases from V and 1 base from J, with 10 bases between. The CDR3 nucleotides are TGTGCCAGCAGTTACTCTCCAGATATATCCTACGAGCAGTACTTC. Its translation: CASSYSPDISYEQYF.

The rearrangement links TRBV5-1 to TRBJ2-1, with D tentatively TRBD1 (6 bases). The ends were cut back, 5 bases at V and 8 bases at J, with 14 bases in the middle. This CDR3 has 13 amino acids. Germline CDR1 reads SGHRS; CDR2 reads YFSETQ. In DNA form, the CDR3 reads TGCGCCAGCAGACGGAACAGGGACCATGAGCAGTTCTTC. This sequence encodes CASRRNRDHEQFF. The full variable domain, in which reference TRBV5-1 and TRBJ2-1 provide the parts outside the CDR3, is KAGVTQTPRYLIKTRGQQVTLSCSPISGHRSVSWYQQTPGQGLQFLFEYFSETQRNKGNFPGRFSGRQFSNSRSEMNVSTLELGDSALYLCASRRNRDHEQFFGPGTRLTVL.

This sequence joins TRBV11-2 and TRBJ2-7; D could derive from TRBD1 or TRBD2 (6 bases each). Per the germline V gene, CDR1 is SGHAT and CDR2 is FQNNGV. Trimming cost V 4 bases and J 5 bases, with 24 bases left between them. The CDR3 runs to 17 residues. The CDR3 DNA reads TGTGCCAGCAGCTCCGGGGGCCCTACATGGAGGAGAGACGAGCAGTACTTC. It codes for CASSSGGPTWRRDEQYF.

V and J are TRBV28 and TRBJ1-5, with 7 bases fitting TRBD1. Germline lookup yields CDR1 MDHEN and CDR2 SYDVKM. The CDR3 has 17 residues. V lost 4 bases to trimming and J lost 0 bases; unmatched junction nucleotides: 9. The CDR3 sequence: CASSSFRDRASNQPQHF. The CDR3 coding sequence is TGTGCCAGCAGTTCTTTCCGGGACAGAGCTAGCAATCAGCCCCAGCATTTT.

This chain links TRBV12-3 or TRBV12-4 with TRBJ1-2; D remains unclear. The germline V and J ends were trimmed by 6 bases and 4 bases, with 12 bases remaining between them. The CDR3 loop spans 13 amino acids. CDR3 nucleotides: TGTGCCAGCAGAGGAATGCGGAGCTATGGCTACACCTTC. Translated: CASRGMRSYGYTF.

CDR3 sequence reads: CASRLLSGGGDTQYF. CDR3 in DNA: TGTGCCAGCAGGTTACTTAGCGGGGGAGGGGATACGCAGTATTTT. V gene TRBV6-5 combines with J gene TRBJ2-3; TRBD2 matches at 9 bases. Germline assignment: CDR1 MNHEY and CDR2 SVGAGI. This CDR3 region has 15 residues. Germline trimming cut 6 bases from V and 6 bases from J; bases unmatched to any gene: 10.

The chain carries TRBV20-1 and TRBJ2-7; D unclear. Trimming took off 3 bases at V and 7 bases at J, with 7 bases between the two ends. Germline V gene lookup returns CDR1 DFQATT and CDR2 SNEGSKA (reference sequence). The CDR3 consists of 10 residues. The DNA of the CDR3 is TGCAGTGCTAGTCTCGGGGAGCAGTACTTC. Translated, it gives CSASLGEQYF.

The chain uses TRBV5-1 and TRBJ2-7; either TRBD1 or TRBD2 may supply D (6 bases each). There are 18 residues in the CDR3. In germline, CDR1 is SGHRS, CDR2 YFSETQ. Trimming took 4 bases from V and 0 from J, leaving 23 bases between them. CDR3 nucleotide sequence: TGCGCCAGCAGCAATACAGGGCCTGGGAGGCTCCTCTCCTACGAGCAGTACTTC. As protein: CASSNTGPGRLLSYEQYF.